The 6 T cell receptor beta chains below all came from one sample that was sequenced in a study of T cells in Graves' hyperthyroidism and ophthalmopathy. TCR beta CDR3 region amplification was performed from RNA transcripts. First-round RT-PCR with HTBI primers amplified the TCR CDR3 region. MiXCR was run by TCRdb on the multiplex PCR reads, yielding one entry per CDR3 protein. The table lists approximately 600,000 distinct CDR3 sequences, about a fifth of them singletons. Sequencing input: blood. Receptors originate from a man younger than 40 with Graves' ophthalmopathy.

The chain combines TRBV6-2 or TRBV6-3 with TRBJ1-6; D unclear. Germline CDR1 and CDR2: MNHEY and SVGEGT. The V gene lost 0 bases and the J gene lost 7 bases, with 1 base spanning the gap. This CDR3 spans 12 amino acids. The CDR3 DNA reads as TGTGCCAGCAGTTACTCGAATTCACCCCTCCACTTT. Residues: CASSYSNSPLHF.

The gene calls are TRBV28 and TRBJ2-7; D might be TRBD2 (6 bases). Trimming removed 6 bases from V and 1 base from J, with 13 bases in between. There are 14 residues in the CDR3. Germline loops: CDR1 MDHEN, CDR2 SYDVKM. The CDR3 coding sequence is TGTGCCAGCAGCCCGGGACTCAAGTCCTACGAGCAGTACTTC. It specifies CASSPGLKSYEQYF.

This clonotype was detected many times. The chain has TRBV11-2 and TRBJ2-7; D might be TRBD1 or TRBD2, each matching 5 bases. This CDR3 is built from 13 residues. Germline-derived CDR1 and CDR2 are SGHAT and FQNNGV. Trimming stripped 4 bases from V and 3 bases from J, with 10 bases between. The CDR3 loop reads CASSSGGVYEQYF. The CDR3 DNA reads as TGTGCCAGCAGCTCTGGGGGAGTCTACGAGCAGTACTTC. The complete variable domain, with remaining parts taken from reference TRBV11-2 and TRBJ2-7, reads EAGVAQSPRYKIIEKRQSVAFWCNPISGHATLYWYQQILGQGPKLLIQFQNNGVVDDSQLPKDRFSAERLKGVDSTLKIQPAKLEDSAVYLCASSSGGVYEQYFGPGTRLTVT.

In its sample, this clonotype was seen many times. The chain is built from TRBV2 and TRBJ1-3; D is uncertain. CDR3 length: 14 amino acids. The ends were cut back, 4 bases at V and 1 base at J, with 8 bases in the middle. Germline V gene sequence: CDR1 SNHLY, CDR2 FYNNEI. The CDR3 protein is CASSGMTSGNTIYF. The DNA of the CDR3 is TGTGCCAGCAGTGGTATGACATCTGGAAACACCATATATTTT.

The chain couples TRBV5-1 to TRBJ1-1; D might be TRBD1 (6 bases). This CDR3 has 18 residues. CDR1 is SGHRS, CDR2 YFSETQ, per germline. Trimming pared 1 base from V and 0 bases from J, leaving 19 bases between. CDR3 nucleotide sequence: TGCGCCAGCAGCTTGATCATTTGGACAGCCGAAATGAACACTGAAGCTTTCTTT. This sequence encodes CASSLIIWTAEMNTEAFF.

This clonotype was picked up many times. CDR3 sequence (DNA): TGTGCCAGCAGCTTCGTCTCGGGCCTAGCGAGGAGCACAGATACGCAGTATTTT. This encodes CASSFVSGLARSTDTQYF. The rearrangement uses TRBV11-2 and TRBJ2-3; D possibly corresponds to TRBD2 (6 bases). Per germline, CDR1 SGHAT and CDR2 FQNNGV. Trimming took off 3 bases at V and 0 bases at J, with 19 bases between the two ends. The CDR3 has 18 residues.